This T cell receptor beta chain was found in a study of identical twins. Via MiXCR, TCRdb re-called the 5' RACE reads, giving one row per CDR3 protein. The table includes more than 600,000 distinct CDR3 sequences, approximately 18% detected once. This clonotype showed up just a few times. V lost 1 base to trimming and J lost 0 bases, with 6 bases between them. The CDR3 loop spans 15 amino acids. Germline V gene sequence: CDR1 ENHRY, CDR2 SYGVKD. The same sample was also used in a study of T cells expressing NK-cell markers.

J is TRBJ2-2 and V is TRBV10-3; D is unclear. Specimen: PBMCs. This receptor was taken from a young woman in good health. The CDR3 DNA reads TGTGCCATCAGTGAGTTAGACCCGAACACCGGGGAGCTGTTTTTT. Amino acid sequence: CAISELDPNTGELFF.